The 16 T cell receptor beta chains in this list originate from one sample, sequenced in a study of blood T cell repertoires in COVID-19. Measured with immunoSEQ multiplex PCR; TCRdb has only the in-frame clones, and not every one. The data hold 120,000 to 150,000 clones, with approximately 80% observed a single time. The sequencing input was peripheral blood. The receptors shown here come from a human donor in a cohort sampled during active COVID-19.

The V call is TRBV9, the J call TRBJ1-1, with 7 bases fitting TRBD1. The CDR3 covers 14 residues. The germline V gene has CDR1 SGDLS and CDR2 YYNGEE. V was clipped by 3 bases and J by 1 base; unmatched bases: 3. The chain's CDR3 is CASSATGENTEAFF. CDR3 sequence (DNA): TGTGCCAGCAGCGCAACAGGGGAGAACACTGAAGCTTTCTTT.

V gene TRBV7-6 combines with J gene TRBJ2-3; TRBD1 matches 7 bases. The V and J ends lost 3 bases and 2 bases, in that order; junction bases with no gene match: 8. The V gene's germline CDR1 is SGHVS and CDR2 FNYEAQ. This CDR3 is 16 amino acids long. For the CDR3, the DNA is TGTGCCAGCAGCTTCCGATCCGGGACAGCCACAGATACGCAGTATTTT. Residues: CASSFRSGTATDTQYF.

This clone came up once. The chain joins TRBV29-1 to TRBJ1-2; 9 positions agree with TRBD1. The CDR3 has 14 amino acids. Germline loops: CDR1 SQVTM, CDR2 ANQGSEA. Losses at the gene ends were 0 bases for V and 6 bases for J; bases not matched to a gene: 5. The CDR3 is CSVEDLQGAHGYTF. CDR3 nucleotide sequence: TGCAGCGTTGAAGATTTACAGGGGGCCCATGGCTACACCTTC.

V usage is TRBV7-2 and J usage is TRBJ1-1, with D unresolved. Deletions cut 4 bases from V and 6 bases from J, with 9 bases between. From germline, CDR1 is SGHTA and CDR2 FQGNSA. The CDR3 has 12 residues. The CDR3 bases are TGTGCCAGCAGCTCCCTGCGTCCTGAAGCTTTCTTT. Its translation is CASSSLRPEAFF.

The CDR3 sequence is CASESGVGTGELFF. The CDR3 bases are TGTGCCAGCGAAAGCGGGGTGGGCACCGGGGAGCTGTTTTTT. The J gene is TRBJ2-2, the V gene TRBV6-5; 7 bases agree with TRBD2. Per germline, CDR1 MNHEY and CDR2 SVGAGI. CDR3 length: 14 residues. Unmatched junction bases numbered 7, after V lost 8 bases and J lost 4 bases.

The chain links TRBV7-9 to TRBJ1-6; 10 positions match TRBD1. This CDR3 comprises 16 residues. Per the germline V gene, CDR1 is SEHNR and CDR2 is FQNEAQ (reference sequence). The V segment lost 5 bases and the J segment 4 bases; nucleotides outside the gene matches: 5. CDR3 protein: CASSPTGGLYNSPLHF. Here the CDR3 DNA reads TGTGCCAGCAGCCCGACAGGGGGCCTATATAATTCACCCCTCCACTTT.

The chain carries TRBV6-5 and TRBJ2-5; TRBD2 matches 11 bases. From germline, CDR1 is MNHEY and CDR2 SVGAGI. V shed 2 bases and J 2 bases; nucleotides not matched to a gene: 4. The CDR3 extends over 16 amino acids. The CDR3 DNA is TGTGCCAGCAGTTACGGGGCTAGCGGGGGGCAAGAGACCCAGTACTTC. Translation: CASSYGASGGQETQYF.

The chain links TRBV27 to TRBJ1-4; D remains ambiguous. The germline V gene encodes CDR1 MNHEY and CDR2 SMNVEV (reference sequence). The CDR3 loop spans 13 amino acids. Trimming shortened V by 3 bases and J by 5 bases, and 7 bases separated the two germline ends. CDR3 sequence: CASSFRRNEKLFF. In DNA, the CDR3 is TGTGCCAGCAGTTTCCGGAGGAATGAAAAACTGTTTTTT.

In this sample, this clone turned up once. The chain joins TRBV5-1 to TRBJ2-5; 7 positions match TRBD2. The CDR3 covers 14 residues. The trim removed 4 bases at V and 5 bases at J, leaving 8 bases unmatched. Germline V lookup: CDR1 SGHRS, CDR2 YFSETQ. The CDR3 coding sequence is TGCGCCAGCAGCCCGGTGCTGGGGGGGGAGACCCAGTACTTC. Translating gives CASSPVLGGETQYF.

The gene calls are TRBV7-9 and TRBJ2-7; 11 nucleotides match TRBD1. CDR1 is SEHNR and CDR2 is FQNEAQ in the germline V gene (reference sequence). CDR3 length equals 15 residues. V lost 5 bases and J lost 3; bases outside the gene matches: 6. In DNA form, the CDR3 reads TGTGCCAGCAGCCGCTCCGGGACAGGGGGCTACGAGCAGTACTTC. Protein: CASSRSGTGGYEQYF.

V is TRBV18 and J is TRBJ2-7, with 10 nucleotides matching TRBD2. This CDR3 comprises 15 residues. Germline CDR1 and CDR2: KGHSH and LQKENI. V dropped 3 bases and J dropped 1; count of bases not matched to a gene: 3. The CDR3 protein is CASSPGTSVSYEQYV. The CDR3 DNA reads as TGTGCCAGCTCACCCGGGACTAGCGTTTCCTACGAGCAGTACGTC.

V and J are TRBV30 and TRBJ1-6; TRBD1 agrees at 10 bases. Germline CDR1 reads GTSNPN; CDR2 reads SVGIG (reference sequence). J was trimmed by 14 bases and V by 1 base; bases with no gene match: 8. The CDR3 loop spans 14 amino acids. The CDR3 sequence is CAWSGGQGWQSLHF. The CDR3 bases are TGTGCCTGGAGTGGGGGACAGGGGTGGCAATCCCTCCACTTT.

The rearrangement joins TRBV5-1 to TRBJ2-7; 9 positions match TRBD1. The V gene's germline CDR1 is SGHRS and CDR2 YFSETQ. J gave up 2 bases and V 5 bases, and 5 bases lay outside the gene matches. The CDR3 consists of 14 residues. This chain's CDR3 is CASRAGTGTYEQYF. CDR3 sequence (DNA): TGCGCCAGCAGAGCCGGGACAGGGACCTACGAGCAGTACTTC. The full variable domain, with the rest looked up from reference TRBV5-1 and TRBJ2-7, is KAGVTQTPRYLIKTRGQQVTLSCSPISGHRSVSWYQQTPGQGLQFLFEYFSETQRNKGNFPGRFSGRQFSNSRSEMNVSTLELGDSALYLCASRAGTGTYEQYFGPGTRLTVT.

The V and J genes are TRBV6-5 and TRBJ2-5; TRBD1 aligns across 7 bases. Looked up from germline, CDR1 is MNHEY and CDR2 is SVGAGI. With V trimmed by 4 bases and J by 4 bases, 9 bases remained unmatched. This CDR3 is built from 15 residues. This CDR3 is CASSSKGQIGETQYF. Here the CDR3 DNA reads TGTGCCAGCAGTTCTAAGGGACAGATAGGAGAGACCCAGTACTTC.

The V call is TRBV27, the J call TRBJ1-2; D unclear. The V end lost 6 bases, the J end lost 3 bases, and 11 bases lay between the germline ends. The CDR3 is 13 amino acids. Germline loops: CDR1 MNHEY, CDR2 SMNVEV (reference sequence). The CDR3 region is CASSTERHYGYTF. DNA of the CDR3: TGTGCCAGCAGCACCGAGAGGCACTATGGCTACACCTTC.

The rearrangement links TRBV5-1 to TRBJ2-1; D might be TRBD2 (5 bases). CDR1 and CDR2 (germline): SGHRS, YFSETQ. The CDR3 has 15 residues. V lost 4 bases, J lost 2 bases, and 13 bases lay in between. The CDR3 spells CASSRERAAYNEQFF. For the CDR3, the DNA is TGCGCCAGCAGCCGGGAACGAGCGGCCTACAATGAGCAGTTCTTC.